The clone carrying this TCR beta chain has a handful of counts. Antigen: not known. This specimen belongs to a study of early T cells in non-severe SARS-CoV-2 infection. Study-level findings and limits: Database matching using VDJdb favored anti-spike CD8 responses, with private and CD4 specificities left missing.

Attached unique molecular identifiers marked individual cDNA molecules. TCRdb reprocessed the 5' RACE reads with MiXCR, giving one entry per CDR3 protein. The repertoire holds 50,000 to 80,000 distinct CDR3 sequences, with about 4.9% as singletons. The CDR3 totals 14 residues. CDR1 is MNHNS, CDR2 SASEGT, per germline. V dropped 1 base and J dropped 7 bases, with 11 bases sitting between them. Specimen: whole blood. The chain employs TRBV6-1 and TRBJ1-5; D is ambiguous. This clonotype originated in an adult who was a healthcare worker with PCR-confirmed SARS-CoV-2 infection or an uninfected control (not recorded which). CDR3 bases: TGTGCCAGCAGTGAAGGGGCAGAGTTCCAGCCCCAGCATTTT. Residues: CASSEGAEFQPQHF.